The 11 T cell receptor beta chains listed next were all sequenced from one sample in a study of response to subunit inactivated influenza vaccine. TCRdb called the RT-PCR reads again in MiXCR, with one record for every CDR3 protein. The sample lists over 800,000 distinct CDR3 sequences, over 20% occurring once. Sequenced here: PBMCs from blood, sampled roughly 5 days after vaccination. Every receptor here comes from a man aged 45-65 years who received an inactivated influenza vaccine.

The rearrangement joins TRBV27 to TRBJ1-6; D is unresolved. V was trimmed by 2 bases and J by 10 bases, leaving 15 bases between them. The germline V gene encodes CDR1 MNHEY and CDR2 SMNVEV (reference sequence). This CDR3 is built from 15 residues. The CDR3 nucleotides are TGTGCCAGCAGTTTAGGGGTGGGAGGCCGATCACCCCTCCACTTT. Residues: CASSLGVGGRSPLHF.

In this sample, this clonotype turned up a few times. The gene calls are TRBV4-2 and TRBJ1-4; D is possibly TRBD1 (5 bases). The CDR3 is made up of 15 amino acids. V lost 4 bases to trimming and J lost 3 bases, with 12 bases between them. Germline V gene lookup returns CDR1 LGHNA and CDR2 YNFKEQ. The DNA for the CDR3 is TGTGCCAGCAGCCTTGGAGGGGCAGCTAATGAAAAACTGTTTTTT. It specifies CASSLGGAANEKLFF.

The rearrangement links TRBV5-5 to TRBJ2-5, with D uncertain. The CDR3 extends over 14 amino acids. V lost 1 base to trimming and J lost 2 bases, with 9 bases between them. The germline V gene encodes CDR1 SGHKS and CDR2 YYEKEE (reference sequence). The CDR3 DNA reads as TGTGCCAGCAGCTTGTTGCTATCTCAAGAGACCCAGTACTTC. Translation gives CASSLLLSQETQYF. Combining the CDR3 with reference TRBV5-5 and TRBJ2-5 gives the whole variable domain DAGVTQSPTHLIKTRGQQVTLRCSPISGHKSVSWYQQVLGQGPQFIFQYYEKEERGRGNFPDRFSARQFPNYSSELNVNALLLGDSALYLCASSLLLSQETQYFGPGTRLLVL.

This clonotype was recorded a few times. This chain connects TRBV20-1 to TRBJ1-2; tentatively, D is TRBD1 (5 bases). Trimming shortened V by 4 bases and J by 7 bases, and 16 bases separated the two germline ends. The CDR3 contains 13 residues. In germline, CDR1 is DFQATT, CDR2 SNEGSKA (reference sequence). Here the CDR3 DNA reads TGCAGTGCTAACTACCAGGGAGGAGGTGGCTACACCTTC. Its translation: CSANYQGGGGYTF.

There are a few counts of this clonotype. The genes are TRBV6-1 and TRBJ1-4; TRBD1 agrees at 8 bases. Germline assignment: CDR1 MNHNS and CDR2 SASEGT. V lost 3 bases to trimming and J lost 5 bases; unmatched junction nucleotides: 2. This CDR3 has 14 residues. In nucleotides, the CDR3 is TGTGCCAGCAGTGACTACAGGGGGAATGAAAAACTGTTTTTT. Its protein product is CASSDYRGNEKLFF.

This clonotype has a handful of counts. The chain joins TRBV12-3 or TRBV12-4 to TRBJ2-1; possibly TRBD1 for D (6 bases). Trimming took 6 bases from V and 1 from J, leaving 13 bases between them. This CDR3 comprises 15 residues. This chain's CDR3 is CASSPLQGSYNEQFF. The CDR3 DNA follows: TGTGCCAGCAGCCCATTACAGGGTTCCTACAATGAGCAGTTCTTC.

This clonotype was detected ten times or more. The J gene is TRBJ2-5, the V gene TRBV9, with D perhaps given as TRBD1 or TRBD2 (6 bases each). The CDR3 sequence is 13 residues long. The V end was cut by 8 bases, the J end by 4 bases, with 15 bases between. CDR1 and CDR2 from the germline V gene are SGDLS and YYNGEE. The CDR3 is CASNEGGPETQYF. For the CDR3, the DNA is TGTGCCAGTAACGAAGGGGGGCCAGAGACCCAGTACTTC.

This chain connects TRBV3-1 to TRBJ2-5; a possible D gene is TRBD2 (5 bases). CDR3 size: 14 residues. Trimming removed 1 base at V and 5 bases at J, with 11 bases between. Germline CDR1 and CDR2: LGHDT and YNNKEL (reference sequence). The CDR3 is CASSQVEGGETQYF. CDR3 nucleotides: TGTGCCAGCAGCCAAGTCGAGGGCGGGGAGACCCAGTACTTC.

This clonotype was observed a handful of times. CDR3 in amino acids: CSAPGGGQETQYF. For the CDR3, the DNA is TGCAGTGCCCCGGGGGGGGGGCAAGAGACCCAGTACTTC. The chain combines TRBV20-1 with TRBJ2-5; 8 bases align to TRBD2. The CDR3 is 13 residues long. V trimming: 6 bases; J trimming: 2 bases; junction bases outside the gene matches: 5. CDR1 is DFQATT, CDR2 SNEGSKA, per germline (reference sequence).

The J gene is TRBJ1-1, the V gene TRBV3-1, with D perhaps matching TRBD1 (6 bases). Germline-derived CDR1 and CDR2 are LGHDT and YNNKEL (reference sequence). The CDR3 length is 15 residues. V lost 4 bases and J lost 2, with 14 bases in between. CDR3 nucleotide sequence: TGTGCCAGCAGCCCAACCGGGACACTCAACACTGAAGCTTTCTTT. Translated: CASSPTGTLNTEAFF. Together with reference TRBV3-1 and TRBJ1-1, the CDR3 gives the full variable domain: DTAVSQTPKYLVTQMGNDKSIKCEQNLGHDTMYWYKQDSKKFLKIMFSYNNKELIINETVPNRFSPKSPDKAHLNLHINSLELGDSAVYFCASSPTGTLNTEAFFGQGTRLTVV.

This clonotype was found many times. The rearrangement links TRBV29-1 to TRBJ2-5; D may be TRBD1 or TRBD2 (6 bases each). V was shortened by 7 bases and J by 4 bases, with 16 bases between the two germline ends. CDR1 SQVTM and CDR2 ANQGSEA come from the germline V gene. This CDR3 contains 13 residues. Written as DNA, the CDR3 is TGCAGCGCCTCTCTCGGGGGCCCAGAGACCCAGTACTTC. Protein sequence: CSASLGGPETQYF.